This T cell receptor beta chain was documented in a study of OX40 agonist ivuxolimab in advanced cancers. The overall study: Ivuxolimab doses were 0.01, 0.1, 0.3, 1.5, 3 or 10 mg/kg every 2 weeks. Broader study findings: The antigen specificity of the peripheral T cells (those that were expanded) was not determined.

Using immunoSEQ multiplex PCR, the repertoire was profiled, and TCRdb retains in-frame clones only, with some absent. Of around 97,000 clones in the sample, approximately 80% are singletons; the top ten hold 4.5% to 5.5%. The CDR3 sequence is 16 residues long. J gave up 4 bases and V 5 bases, and 12 bases lay outside the gene matches. Germline V gene data show CDR1 as MNHNY and CDR2 as SVGAGI (reference sequence). Notes on this clone: Its antigen is currently unknown.

Patients had blood sampled at baseline and again on cycle 4 day 1 and cycle 7 day 1. The TCR originated in an adult with an advanced solid tumor such as melanoma, head and neck, liver or kidney cancer. The chain joins TRBV6-6 to TRBJ1-2; 8 nucleotides agree with TRBD1. The sample was CD4+ or CD8+ T cells sorted from blood, taken in a trial of the OX40 agonist ivuxolimab. CDR3 sequence: CASSQPTDRALYGYTF. CDR3 in DNA: TGTGCCAGCAGTCAACCTACGGACAGGGCCCTCTATGGCTACACCTTC.